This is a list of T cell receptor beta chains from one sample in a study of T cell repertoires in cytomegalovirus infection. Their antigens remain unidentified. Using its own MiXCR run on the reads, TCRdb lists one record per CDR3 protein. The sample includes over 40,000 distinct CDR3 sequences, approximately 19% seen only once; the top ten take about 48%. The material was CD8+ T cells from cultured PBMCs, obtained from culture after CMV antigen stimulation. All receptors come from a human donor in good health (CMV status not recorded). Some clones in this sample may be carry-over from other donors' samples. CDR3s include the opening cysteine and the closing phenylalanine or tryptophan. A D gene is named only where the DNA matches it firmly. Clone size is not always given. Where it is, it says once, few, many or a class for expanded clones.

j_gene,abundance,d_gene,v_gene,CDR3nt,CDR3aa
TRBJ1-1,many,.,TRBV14,TGTGCCAGCAGCCAAGGAGGGCCTGGGGCTTTCTTT,CASSQGGPGAFF
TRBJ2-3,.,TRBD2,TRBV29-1,TGCAGCGTTGAACCCTGGACTAGCGGGGGGGCCGCAGATACGCAGTATTTT,CSVEPWTSGGAADTQYF
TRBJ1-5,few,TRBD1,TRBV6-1,TGTGCCAGCAGTCCCCCGACAGGGGGCAGTCGCAATCAGCCCCAGCATTTT,CASSPPTGGSRNQPQHF
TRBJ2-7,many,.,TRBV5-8,TGTGCCAGCAGCGGATGGACGTCGGAGACTATTGAGCAGTACTTC,CASSGWTSETIEQYF
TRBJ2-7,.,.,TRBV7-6,TGTGCCAGCAGCTCCGCGGGACAGATCTACGAGCAGTACTTC,CASSSAGQIYEQYF
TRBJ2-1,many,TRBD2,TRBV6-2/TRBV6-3,TGTGCCAGCAGTCCATGGACTAGCGGGGGTAATGAGCAGTTCTTC,CASSPWTSGGNEQFF
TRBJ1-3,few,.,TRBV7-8,TGTGCCAGCAGCTTAACAGGGACCTCTGGAAACACCATATATTTT,CASSLTGTSGNTIYF
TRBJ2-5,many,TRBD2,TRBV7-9,TGTGCCAGCAGCTTAGCGGCGACTAGCCAGGAGACCCAGTACTTC,CASSLAATSQETQYF
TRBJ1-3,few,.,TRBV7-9,TGTGCCAGCAGCCCCCCTGTGTCTGGAAACACCATATATTTT,CASSPPVSGNTIYF
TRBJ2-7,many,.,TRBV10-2,TGCGCCAGCAGTGATGACTACGAGCAGTACTTC,CASSDDYEQYF
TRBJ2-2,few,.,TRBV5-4,TGTGCCAGCAGCTTGGATAGCCTGGGAGTGGACACCGGGGAGCTGTTTTTT,CASSLDSLGVDTGELFF
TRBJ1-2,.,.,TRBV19,TGTGCCACGCGGGGGGCCCCTCCTGGCTACACCTTC,CATRGAPPGYTF
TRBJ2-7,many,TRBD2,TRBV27,TGTGCCAGCAGTTCTAGCGGACCTTACGAGCAGTACTTC,CASSSSGPYEQYF
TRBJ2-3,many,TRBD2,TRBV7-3,TGTGCCAGCAGGGCGGGGGTTAGCACAGATACGCAGTATTTT,CASRAGVSTDTQYF
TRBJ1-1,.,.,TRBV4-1,TGCGCCAGCAGCCAAGATGCAGGACAAAACACTGAAGCTTTCTTT,CASSQDAGQNTEAFF
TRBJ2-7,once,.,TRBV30,TGTGCCTGGAGTGGGGTAGGGGTAATCAACGAGCAGTACTTC,CAWSGVGVINEQYF
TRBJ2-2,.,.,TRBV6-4,TGTGCCAGCAGTGTAAACAGGAACACCGGGGAGCTGTTTTTT,CASSVNRNTGELFF
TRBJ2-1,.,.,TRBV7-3,TGTGCCAGCAGCTTAAATACTATGACGGGGAACAATGAGCAGTTCTTC,CASSLNTMTGNNEQFF
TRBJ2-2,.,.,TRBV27,TGTGCCAGCAGTTTATCGCCGGTACAGGCGAACACCGGGGAGCTGTTTTTT,CASSLSPVQANTGELFF
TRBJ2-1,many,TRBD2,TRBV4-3,TGCGCCAGCAGCCCCAAGTGGGGGAGGGAGTCCAGCGTAAGCTCCTACAATGAGCAGTTCTTC,CASSPKWGRESSVSSYNEQFF
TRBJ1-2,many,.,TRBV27,TGTGCCAGCACGTCGCAGGGTCTGGGCGGCTACACCTTC,CASTSQGLGGYTF
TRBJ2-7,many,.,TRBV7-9,TGTGCCAGCAGCCCGAGGACAGCCAACTACGAGCAGTACTTC,CASSPRTANYEQYF
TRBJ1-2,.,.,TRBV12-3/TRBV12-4,TGTGCCAGCAAGTATACTGGGGATACTAACTATGGCTACACCTTC,CASKYTGDTNYGYTF
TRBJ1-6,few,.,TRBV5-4,TGTGCCAGCAGCTCCCGGGGCTCTGATTCACCCCTCCACTTT,CASSSRGSDSPLHF
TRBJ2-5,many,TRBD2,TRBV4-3,TGCGCCAGCAGCCCCCGGAGCGGGGCCGCAGAAGAGACCCAGTACTTC,CASSPRSGAAEETQYF
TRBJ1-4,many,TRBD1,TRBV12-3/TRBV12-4,TGTGCCAGCAGCCCCACAGGGGGTAGTGAAAAACTGTTTTTT,CASSPTGGSEKLFF
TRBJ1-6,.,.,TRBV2,TGTGCCAGCACTCGGGAGCCGAGCGGTTCACCCCTCCACTTT,CASTREPSGSPLHF
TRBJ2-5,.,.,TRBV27,TGTGCCAGCAGTTTTGGGCAGGGGTTTCGAGAGACCCAGTACTTC,CASSFGQGFRETQYF
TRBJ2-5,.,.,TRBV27,TGTGCCAGCAGGACACCGTACCAAGAGACCCAGTACTTC,CASRTPYQETQYF
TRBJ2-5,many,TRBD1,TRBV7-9,TGTGCCGGGGACAGGGGAGGAGAGGAGACCCAGTACTTC,CAGDRGGEETQYF
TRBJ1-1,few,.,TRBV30,TGTGCCTGGAGTTTGGGGGTCGCTGAAGCTTTCTTT,CAWSLGVAEAFF
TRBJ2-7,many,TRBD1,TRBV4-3,TGCGCCAGCAGCATTGGGACAGGGGGCGGGTACGAGCAGTACTTC,CASSIGTGGGYEQYF
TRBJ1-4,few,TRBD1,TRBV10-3,TGTGCCATCAGTGAGTCGGGCAGGGGGCCGGATGAAAAACTGTTTTTT,CAISESGRGPDEKLFF
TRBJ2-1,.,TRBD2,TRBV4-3,TGCGCCAGCAGCCAAGTGGGGGGAGGGTACTACAATGAGCAGTTCTTC,CASSQVGGGYYNEQFF
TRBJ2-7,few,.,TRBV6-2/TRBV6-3,TGTGCCAGCAGTTACCCCGGGAGAAGGGACTACGAGCAGTACTTC,CASSYPGRRDYEQYF
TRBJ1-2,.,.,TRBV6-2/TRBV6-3,TGTGCCAGCAGTTACCGGGATCGGGATCCTAACTATGGCTACACCTTC,CASSYRDRDPNYGYTF
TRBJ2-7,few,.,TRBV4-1,TGCGCCAGCAGCCACCCGGTGGGGCCCTACGAGCAGTACTTC,CASSHPVGPYEQYF
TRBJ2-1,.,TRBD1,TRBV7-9,TGTGCCAGCAGCTCCCTCCCGAGACAGGGGGCCCGGGAGCAGTTCTTC,CASSSLPRQGAREQFF
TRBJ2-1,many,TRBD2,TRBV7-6,TGTGCCAGCAGCTTAGGGGGTAGCGGGAGGTCCACCCTATACAATGAGCAGTTCTTC,CASSLGGSGRSTLYNEQFF
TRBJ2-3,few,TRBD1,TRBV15,TGTGCCACCAGCAGCCCCGACTGGGACAGGAGCACAGATACGCAGTATTTT,CATSSPDWDRSTDTQYF
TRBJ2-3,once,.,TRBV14,TGTGCCAGCAGTCCCAGACTAACGGGCTCCAGCACAGATACGCAGTATTTT,CASSPRLTGSSTDTQYF
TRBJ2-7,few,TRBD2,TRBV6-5,TGTGCCAGCAGTTCGCTAGCGGGGGGCTCCTACGAGCAGTACTTC,CASSSLAGGSYEQYF
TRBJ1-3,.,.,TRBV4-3,TGCGCCAGCAGGCCCAGTGATATAGGGTCTGGAAACACCATATATTTT,CASRPSDIGSGNTIYF
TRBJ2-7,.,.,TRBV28,TGTGCCAGCAGCTTCGGACAACCCGAGCAGTACTTC,CASSFGQPEQYF
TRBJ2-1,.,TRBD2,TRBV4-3,TGCGCCAGCAGCCAGGGGACTACTAGCGGGAGTAGGGGTGAGCAGTTCTTC,CASSQGTTSGSRGEQFF
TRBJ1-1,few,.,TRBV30,TGTGCCTGGGGAACAGGGAACACTGAAGCTTTCTTT,CAWGTGNTEAFF
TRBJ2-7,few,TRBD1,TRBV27,TGTGCCAGCGGGGACAGGGGGCTGGAGGAGCAGTACTTC,CASGDRGLEEQYF
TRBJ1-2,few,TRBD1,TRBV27,TGTGCCAGCAGTTCACTGGACAGGGTGAAACTGTCCTATGGCTACACCTTC,CASSSLDRVKLSYGYTF
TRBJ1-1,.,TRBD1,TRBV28,TGTGCCAGCCGCCGGACAGGGCCTCGGACTGAAGCTTTCTTT,CASRRTGPRTEAFF
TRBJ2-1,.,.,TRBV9,TGTGCCAGCACCTCAGGGGGGAATGAGCAGTTCTTC,CASTSGGNEQFF
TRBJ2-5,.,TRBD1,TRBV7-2,TGTGCCAGCAGGTTAGCGAGGACAGGGGCTGCGGAGACCCAGTACTTC,CASRLARTGAAETQYF
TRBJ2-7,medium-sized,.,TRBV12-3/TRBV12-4,TGTGCCAGCAGTTGGGGACAATCCGGGGAGCAGTACTTC,CASSWGQSGEQYF
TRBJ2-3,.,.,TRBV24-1,TGTGCCACCAGTGAGGGGACTTACACAGATACGCAGTATTTT,CATSEGTYTDTQYF
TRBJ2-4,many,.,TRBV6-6,TGTGCCAGCAGTTACGACGGCCCTAATCAGTACTTC,CASSYDGPNQYF